One T cell receptor (beta chain) is described in this entry. This entry is derived from a study of blood T cell repertoires in COVID-19. Turning to the study itself: Samples came from the United States, Italy and Spain, spanning acute and convalescent COVID-19. T cells, B-cell-depleted T cells, or PBMCs provided the cDNA or gDNA that served as material.

Authors' processing steps: Counts of nucleated cells, estimated from reference gene primer amplification, were obtained. Generated by immunoSEQ multiplex PCR, the TCRdb table keeps only in-frame clones and is missing some. D and trimming come from the DNA, and the V and J calls and clone size come from that table. The sample includes 130,000 or so clones, under 85% of them seen just once. Sequencing was carried out using peripheral blood. The sequence was collected from a woman aged 60-75 years with acute or convalescent COVID-19.

The CDR3 DNA follows: TGTGCCAGTAGTATAGATCCGAGACAGGGGTCCGGGGCAGATACGCAGTATTTT. It is translated as CASSIDPRQGSGADTQYF. The chain recombines TRBV19 with TRBJ2-3, with 8 bases identical to TRBD1. The germline V gene has CDR1 LNHDA and CDR2 SQIVND (reference sequence). V was clipped by 0 bases and J by 4 bases; unmatched bases: 12. This CDR3 spans 18 amino acids.